These 17 T cell receptor beta chains were all obtained from the same sample, sequenced in a study of T cell clones after liver transplantation. Produced via immunoSEQ multiplex PCR; TCRdb's table is partial and in-frame only. The sample has under 130,000 clones; roughly 80% are singletons. The source was CD4+ T cells from blood, collected around 49 months after liver transplant. These receptor sequences come from a human patient who received a liver transplant. Some T cells may be graft donor cells.

The table lists this clone with a few counts. This chain uses TRBV19 with TRBJ1-5, with TRBD1 matching 9 bases. CDR1 LNHDA and CDR2 SQIVND come from the germline V gene (reference sequence). Trimming removed 5 bases from V and 6 bases from J; junction bases left unmatched: 11. The CDR3 covers 16 residues. Written as DNA, the CDR3 is TGTGCCAGTAGTTTCACAGGGGGCGGCATGGTTCAGCCCCAGCATTTT. Translating gives CASSFTGGGMVQPQHF.

The rearrangement joins TRBV9 to TRBJ2-5; maybe TRBD1 (5 bases). This CDR3 is 13 amino acids long. Per the germline V gene, CDR1 is SGDLS and CDR2 is YYNGEE. Trimming removed 3 bases at V and 4 bases at J, with 10 bases between. The CDR3 is CASSASRGETQYF. The CDR3 DNA is TGTGCCAGCAGCGCGAGTAGGGGAGAGACCCAGTACTTC.

The chain joins TRBV25-1 to TRBJ1-2; weak D call: TRBD1 (6 bases). Germline assignment: CDR1 MGHDK and CDR2 SYGVNS. Trimming stripped 7 bases from V and 3 bases from J, with 12 bases between. This CDR3 comprises 13 residues. This CDR3 is CASTKGGDYGYTF. CDR3 bases: TGTGCCAGCACCAAAGGGGGAGACTATGGCTACACCTTC.

This chain joins TRBV5-6 and TRBJ1-6, with unresolved D. This CDR3 is 14 amino acids long. V lost 1 base and J 6 bases, leaving 8 bases between the germline ends. CDR1 SGHDT and CDR2 YYEEEE come from the germline V gene. CDR3 DNA: TGTGCCAGCAGCTTGCGCGGTCTTAATTCACCCCTCCACTTT. Translated, it gives CASSLRGLNSPLHF.

The chain joins TRBV9 to TRBJ2-5, with 8 bases identical to TRBD1. J lost 1 base, V lost 3 bases, and 2 bases had no gene match. CDR3 length equals 14 residues. In germline, CDR1 is SGDLS, CDR2 YYNGEE. The CDR3: CASSAGTGQETQYF. For the CDR3, the DNA is TGTGCCAGCAGCGCTGGGACAGGCCAAGAGACCCAGTACTTC.

This clone was found once. The V and J genes are TRBV21-1 and TRBJ2-2. TRBV21-1 is a recognized pseudogene. The CDR3 covers 12 residues. This CDR3 reads CASSKNSGELFF. The CDR3 DNA reads TGTGCCAGCAGCAAAAATTCCGGGGAGCTGTTTTTT.

The chain joins TRBV27 to TRBJ2-3, with D perhaps matching TRBD1 or TRBD2 (5 bases each). Germline CDR1 MNHEY, CDR2 SMNVEV (reference sequence). CDR3 length: 15 amino acids. Trimming took off 6 bases at V and 0 bases at J, with 13 bases between the two ends. CDR3 in amino acids: CASRGERPSTDTQYF. The CDR3 DNA is TGTGCCAGCAGGGGGGAGCGACCTAGCACAGATACGCAGTATTTT.

The rearrangement uses TRBV19 and TRBJ1-2, with unresolved D. CDR3 length: 12 residues. Germline V gives CDR1 LNHDA, CDR2 SQIVND (reference sequence). Trimming stripped 4 bases from V and 3 bases from J, with 6 bases between. The CDR3 loop reads CASSTGHYGYTF. The DNA of the CDR3 is TGTGCCAGTAGTACAGGCCACTATGGCTACACCTTC. Using reference TRBV19 and TRBJ1-2 for the parts outside the CDR3, the full variable domain is DGGITQSPKYLFRKEGQNVTLSCEQNLNHDAMYWYRQDPGQGLRLIYYSQIVNDFQKGDIAEGYSVSREKKESFPLTVTSAQKNPTAFYLCASSTGHYGYTFGSGTRLTVV.

This rearrangement joins TRBV5-1 to TRBJ2-1; 9 bases line up with TRBD1. Per germline, CDR1 SGHRS and CDR2 YFSETQ. V lost 5 bases and J lost 4; bases outside the gene matches: 7. The CDR3 contains 15 residues. CDR3 in DNA: TGCGCCAGCAGTGCCGGGACAGGGAATTACAATGAGCAGTTCTTC. Translated: CASSAGTGNYNEQFF.

The CDR3 DNA reads as TGTGCCAGCAGCACTCTGGACAGCTATGGCTACACCTTC. Residues: CASSTLDSYGYTF. The chain recombines TRBV9 with TRBJ1-2; tentative D call: TRBD1 (6 bases). Germline V gene data show CDR1 as SGDLS and CDR2 as YYNGEE. The V end was cut by 4 bases, the J end by 4 bases, with 11 bases between. This CDR3 is built from 13 residues. Based on the CDR3 plus reference TRBV9 and TRBJ1-2, the full variable domain is DSGVTQTPKHLITATGQRVTLRCSPRSGDLSVYWYQQSLDQGLQFLIQYYNGEERAKGNILERFSAQQFPDLHSELNLSSLELGDSALYFCASSTLDSYGYTFGSGTRLTVV.

The gene calls are TRBV4-2 and TRBJ2-1; D is uncertain. The length of the CDR3 is 14 residues. V dropped 0 bases and J dropped 7 bases, with 10 bases sitting between them. From germline, CDR1 is LGHNA and CDR2 YNFKEQ. The CDR3 DNA reads as TGTGCCAGCAGCCAAGATGGAGAGGAAAATGAGCAGTTCTTC. Its translation is CASSQDGEENEQFF.

In nucleotides, the CDR3 is TGTGCCAGCAGTACGTCCGGGACCTATAATTCACCCCTCCACTTT. It yields the protein CASSTSGTYNSPLHF. The chain couples TRBV6-5 to TRBJ1-6; D unresolved. In germline, CDR1 is MNHEY, CDR2 SVGAGI. Trimming took off 5 bases at V and 2 bases at J, with 10 bases between the two ends. This CDR3 spans 15 amino acids.

The chain is built from TRBV9 and TRBJ2-1; TRBD2 agrees at 8 bases. The ends lost 3 bases at V and 7 bases at J; junction bases unmatched: 15. CDR3 length: 17 residues. Germline V lookup: CDR1 SGDLS, CDR2 YYNGEE. The DNA of the CDR3 is TGTGCCAGCAGCGCCGGTGGGTTTGGCGGGGGGAGGAATGAGCAGTTCTTC. Residues: CASSAGGFGGGRNEQFF.

The chain carries TRBV5-4 and TRBJ2-3; no reliable D call. The CDR3 is 13 amino acids. CDR1 is SGHNT, CDR2 YYREEE, per germline (reference sequence). With 3 bases removed from V and 0 bases from J, the gap between germline ends came to 5 bases. The CDR3 nucleotides are TGTGCCAGCAGCTCCTTTAGCACAGATACGCAGTATTTT. It encodes CASSSFSTDTQYF.

This chain uses TRBV5-6 with TRBJ2-6; D remains ambiguous. The germline gives CDR1 SGHDT, CDR2 YYEEEE. V dropped 10 bases and J dropped 0 bases, with 14 bases sitting between them. There are 15 residues in the CDR3. This CDR3 reads CASMGYSSGANVLTF. DNA of the CDR3: TGTGCCTCCATGGGGTACAGCTCTGGGGCCAACGTCCTGACTTTC. The entire variable domain, with the rest obtained from reference TRBV5-6 and TRBJ2-6, is as follows: DAGVTQSPTHLIKTRGQQVTLRCSPKSGHDTVSWYQQALGQGPQFIFQYYEEEERQRGNFPDRFSGHQFPNYSSELNVNALLLGDSALYLCASMGYSSGANVLTFGAGSRLTVL.

The rearrangement links TRBV7-8 to TRBJ2-5; 7 bases match TRBD1. CDR3 length equals 16 residues. The ends lost 1 base at V and 4 bases at J; junction bases unmatched: 9. Per germline, CDR1 SGHVS and CDR2 FQNEAQ. CDR3 protein: CASSLVGTAILETQYF. CDR3 nucleotides: TGTGCCAGCAGCTTAGTGGGGACAGCGATTTTAGAGACCCAGTACTTC.

The chain has TRBV5-6 and TRBJ1-3, with a possible D match to TRBD1 (5 bases). Germline-derived CDR1 and CDR2 are SGHDT and YYEEEE. Trimming shortened V by 4 bases and J by 4 bases, and 24 bases separated the two germline ends. The CDR3 covers 18 residues. The CDR3 sequence: CASSQRTGVHLKGNTIYF. As DNA, the CDR3 is TGTGCCAGCAGCCAAAGAACGGGGGTCCACCTTAAGGGAAACACCATATATTTT.